This T cell receptor beta chain was sequenced during a study of blood T cells in healthy people across ages. Study-wide background: The template switching approach captured approximately one barcoded beta molecule for every two T cells. Study-wide findings and caveats: Older age went with lower TCR beta diversity per million T cells, in a roughly linear way.

Isolation recovered at least 6 million PBMCs from every sample. The use of a sample-barcoded 5' primer and a J-beta primer mix characterized a second PCR of about 7 to 12 cycles. MiXCR, applied by TCRdb to the 5' RACE reads, yields one record per CDR3 protein. The sample carries about 1.4 million distinct CDR3 sequences, 59% recorded once. The V and J ends lost 6 bases and 0 bases respectively, with 12 bases between them. CDR1 MNHEY and CDR2 SVGAGI come from the germline V gene. This CDR3 is built from 15 residues. This clonotype was seen only a few times. No antigen is known for it. Sequencing was carried out using blood. The receptor was derived from a man between 18 and 29 years old in good health. The chain is built from TRBV6-5 and TRBJ1-5; no definite D call. For the CDR3, the DNA is TGTGCCAGCAGCCCGACCGATTATAGCAATCAGCCCCAGCATTTT. It specifies CASSPTDYSNQPQHF.